The 20 T cell receptor beta chains presented below share a single source sample, sequenced in a study of blood T cell repertoires in COVID-19. Libraries were prepared by immunoSEQ multiplex PCR; TCRdb keeps only in-frame clonotypes and omits some of them. There are around 250,000 clones in the sample; about 91% occur only once, and 2.8% lies in the top ten. The source material was PBMCs or T cells enriched from blood (not recorded which). The source of these receptors is a man in his forties or fifties who had been exposed to COVID-19.

The gene calls are TRBV28 and TRBJ2-7; tentatively, D is TRBD2 (6 bases). Germline V gives CDR1 MDHEN, CDR2 SYDVKM. The CDR3 loop spans 13 amino acids. V lost 8 bases to trimming and J lost 13 bases, with 24 bases between them. CDR3 coding DNA: TGTGCCAGCGCGACGGGACTGCTTTTCGGGAGTTACTTC. This translates into CASATGLLFGSYF.

This rearrangement joins TRBV9 to TRBJ1-4, with 9 bases fitting TRBD1. Looked up from germline, CDR1 is SGDLS and CDR2 is YYNGEE. The V segment lost 6 bases and the J segment 8 bases; nucleotides outside the gene matches: 11. The CDR3 is made up of 15 amino acids. The CDR3 DNA reads TGTGCCAGCAACCCAACAGGGGGCTCAGGGGAAAAACTGTTTTTT. Protein: CASNPTGGSGEKLFF.

V and J are TRBV30 and TRBJ2-7, with 7 bases identical to TRBD1. Germline assignment: CDR1 GTSNPN and CDR2 SVGIG (reference sequence). The CDR3 runs to 14 residues. The junction had 10 bases not matched to a gene; V was cut back by 6 bases and J by 2 bases. The CDR3 DNA is TGTGCCTGTAACATCAGGGGGAGAACCTACGAGCAGTACTTC. As protein: CACNIRGRTYEQYF.

The CDR3 is CASSLDRQGGTGELFF. As DNA, the CDR3 is TGCGCCAGCAGCTTGGATCGGCAGGGAGGGACCGGGGAGCTGTTTTTT. This chain uses TRBV5-1 with TRBJ2-2; 7 nucleotides match TRBD2. The J segment lost 5 bases and the V segment lost 0 bases, leaving 7 bases of the junction unmatched. Germline values: CDR1 SGHRS, CDR2 YFSETQ. CDR3 size: 16 residues.

The chain recombines TRBV10-3 with TRBJ2-5; perhaps TRBD2 as D (6 bases). CDR1 is ENHRY, CDR2 SYGVKD, per germline. V dropped 0 bases and J dropped 2 bases, with 13 bases sitting between them. The CDR3 is 16 residues long. The CDR3: CAISESLGGRQETQYF. In nucleotides, the CDR3 is TGTGCCATCAGTGAGTCTTTGGGGGGTCGGCAAGAGACCCAGTACTTC.

V gene TRBV2 combines with J gene TRBJ1-6; D is perhaps TRBD1 (6 bases). CDR1 SNHLY and CDR2 FYNNEI come from the germline V gene. V was trimmed by 5 bases and J by 4 bases, leaving 9 bases between them. The CDR3 runs to 14 residues. DNA of the CDR3: TGTGCCAGCAGTAACAGGGAGTATAATTCACCCCTCCACTTT. This gives the protein CASSNREYNSPLHF.

V gene TRBV7-2 combines with J gene TRBJ1-1, with D possibly TRBD1 on 5 matching bases. Deletions cut 4 bases from V and 0 bases from J, with 15 bases between. This CDR3 comprises 16 residues. The germline V gene encodes CDR1 SGHTA and CDR2 FQGNSA. The CDR3 protein is CASSSETAPMNTEAFF. DNA of the CDR3: TGTGCCAGCAGCTCTGAGACAGCCCCCATGAACACTGAAGCTTTCTTT.

The V and J genes are TRBV24-1 and TRBJ2-1, with a tentative D call TRBD2 (5 bases). This CDR3 contains 17 residues. Germline V lookup: CDR1 KGHDR, CDR2 SFDVKD. Deletions cut 4 bases from V and 0 bases from J, with 15 bases between. CDR3 DNA: TGTGCCACCAGTGACTCCGGACTTCTCTCCTCCTACAATGAGCAGTTCTTC. The encoded protein is CATSDSGLLSSYNEQFF.

The CDR3 loop reads CASRSGLQGSYNEQFF. The DNA of the CDR3 is TGTGCCAGCAGGTCGGGACTTCAGGGCTCCTACAATGAGCAGTTCTTC. V and J are TRBV28 and TRBJ2-1; a weak D match, TRBD2 (6 bases). V was pared by 6 bases and J by 0 bases, with 15 bases between. From germline, CDR1 is MDHEN and CDR2 SYDVKM. There are 16 residues in the CDR3.

The chain recombines TRBV11-2 with TRBJ2-5; 7 positions agree with TRBD2. The CDR3 is made up of 14 amino acids. Looked up from germline, CDR1 is SGHAT and CDR2 is FQNNGV. The junction had 6 bases not matched to a gene; V was cut back by 6 bases and J by 2 bases. CDR3 DNA sequence: TGTGCCAGCAGACTACTAGCGTTTCAAGAGACCCAGTACTTC. It encodes CASRLLAFQETQYF.

CDR3 sequence (DNA): TGTGCCAGCAGCGTTGGACAGGGTACTGAAGCTTTCTTT. Translation gives CASSVGQGTEAFF. The V and J genes are TRBV5-6 and TRBJ1-1; 8 positions match TRBD1. The CDR3 covers 13 residues. Germline trimming cut 4 bases from V and 5 bases from J; bases unmatched to any gene: 4. Germline values: CDR1 SGHDT, CDR2 YYEEEE.

Here the CDR3 DNA reads TGTGCCAGCAGCGACCCTGCAGGGTCAGAAGAGACCCAGTACTTC. The encoded protein is CASSDPAGSEETQYF. The chain is built from TRBV27 and TRBJ2-5, with D possibly TRBD1 on 5 matching bases. V gave up 6 bases and J gave up 3 bases, with 17 bases separating them. The CDR3 runs to 15 residues. Germline CDR1 is MNHEY and CDR2 is SMNVEV (reference sequence).

The genes are TRBV6-4 and TRBJ2-3; a possible D gene is TRBD2 (5 bases). The CDR3 sequence is 14 residues long. V lost 5 bases to trimming and J lost 1 base, with 10 bases between them. Germline CDR1 reads MRHNA; CDR2 reads SNTAGT. CDR3 loop: CASSKSGGTDTQYF. The CDR3 DNA reads as TGTGCCAGCAGTAAGTCCGGGGGCACAGATACGCAGTATTTT.

V is TRBV2 and J is TRBJ1-2; TRBD1 matches at 7 bases. CDR1 is SNHLY, CDR2 FYNNEI, per germline. The junction had 7 bases not matched to a gene; V was cut back by 8 bases and J by 4 bases. The CDR3 length is 13 residues. CDR3 sequence (DNA): TGTGCCAGCGTTCAGGGGGACGGCTATGGCTACACCTTC. The encoded protein is CASVQGDGYGYTF.

The chain uses TRBV28 and TRBJ2-1, with D possibly matching TRBD2 (6 bases). The CDR3 length is 19 residues. In germline, CDR1 is MDHEN, CDR2 SYDVKM. Trimming stripped 1 base from V and 5 bases from J, with 24 bases between. The DNA for the CDR3 is TGTGCCAGCAGTTTATACCCCCCCCGGTCGGGGGACGTACACAATGAGCAGTTCTTC. Its translation is CASSLYPPRSGDVHNEQFF.

The CDR3 DNA follows: TGTGCCAGTAGTATCAGGGTACAAGAGACCCAGTACTTC. Residues: CASSIRVQETQYF. The J gene is TRBJ2-5, the V gene TRBV19; tentatively, D is TRBD1 (5 bases). V lost 3 bases and J 2 bases, leaving 7 bases between the germline ends. The V gene's germline CDR1 is LNHDA and CDR2 SQIVND (reference sequence). The CDR3 extends over 13 amino acids.

The V call is TRBV15, the J call TRBJ2-7; 10 nucleotides match TRBD1. CDR1 is LNHNV, CDR2 YYDKDF, per germline (reference sequence). J was trimmed by 7 bases and V by 1 base; bases with no gene match: 4. The CDR3 loop spans 14 amino acids. This CDR3 is CATSRGGTGVEQYF. DNA of the CDR3: TGTGCCACCAGCAGAGGCGGGACAGGGGTAGAGCAGTACTTC.

V gene TRBV28 combines with J gene TRBJ1-4, with 9 bases matching TRBD1. V shed 4 bases and J 12 bases; nucleotides not matched to a gene: 12. The CDR3 is 15 amino acids. Germline assignment: CDR1 MDHEN and CDR2 SYDVKM. The CDR3 nucleotides are TGTGCCAGCAGTTCAGGGGGACAGGGCCGCCGGGAACTGTTTTTT. Residues: CASSSGGQGRRELFF.

The chain employs TRBV4-2 and TRBJ1-2; unclear D gene. The V end was cut by 3 bases, the J end by 5 bases, with 10 bases between. The CDR3 spans 13 residues. Germline V CDR1 and CDR2: LGHNA, YNFKEQ. The CDR3 loop reads CASSQSGQYGYTF. CDR3 coding DNA: TGTGCCAGCAGCCAGAGCGGGCAGTATGGCTACACCTTC.

The chain employs TRBV28 and TRBJ2-3, with TRBD2 matching 8 bases. After removal of 2 bases from V and 1 base from J, the junction contained 5 bases not matched to a gene. The germline gives CDR1 MDHEN, CDR2 SYDVKM. The CDR3 extends over 16 amino acids. CDR3 loop: CASSLGAGAGTDTQYF. The CDR3 nucleotides are TGTGCCAGCAGTTTAGGAGCGGGAGCGGGCACAGATACGCAGTATTTT.